Detailed here is one T cell receptor beta chain. Its cognate antigen is unknown. The germline V gene has CDR1 MNHEY and CDR2 SVGAGI. V lost 0 bases to trimming and J lost 1 base; unmatched junction nucleotides: 1. The CDR3 spans 15 residues. Sequencing was performed with immunoSEQ multiplex PCR; in TCRdb, only in-frame clones are kept and a portion is missing. The sample consists of 30,000 to 40,000 clones, about 94% of them appearing once. This sample stems from a study of graft-versus-host responses after intestinal transplantation. Study-level results: GvH clones were found in recipient marrow; some appeared first in ileum or blood. The study associated peak circulating GvH clone levels with early post-transplant HvG declines.

The chain joins TRBV6-5 to TRBJ2-7, with 9 bases lining up with TRBD2. This clonotype was obtained from a human donor who was the organ donor for an intestinal transplant. The sequencing used unstimulated CD8+ T cells sorted from spleen or lymph node cells, collected before transplant. For the CDR3, the DNA is TGTGCCAGCAGTTACTCGGCGGGAGGGTCCTACGAGCAGTACTTC. As protein: CASSYSAGGSYEQYF.